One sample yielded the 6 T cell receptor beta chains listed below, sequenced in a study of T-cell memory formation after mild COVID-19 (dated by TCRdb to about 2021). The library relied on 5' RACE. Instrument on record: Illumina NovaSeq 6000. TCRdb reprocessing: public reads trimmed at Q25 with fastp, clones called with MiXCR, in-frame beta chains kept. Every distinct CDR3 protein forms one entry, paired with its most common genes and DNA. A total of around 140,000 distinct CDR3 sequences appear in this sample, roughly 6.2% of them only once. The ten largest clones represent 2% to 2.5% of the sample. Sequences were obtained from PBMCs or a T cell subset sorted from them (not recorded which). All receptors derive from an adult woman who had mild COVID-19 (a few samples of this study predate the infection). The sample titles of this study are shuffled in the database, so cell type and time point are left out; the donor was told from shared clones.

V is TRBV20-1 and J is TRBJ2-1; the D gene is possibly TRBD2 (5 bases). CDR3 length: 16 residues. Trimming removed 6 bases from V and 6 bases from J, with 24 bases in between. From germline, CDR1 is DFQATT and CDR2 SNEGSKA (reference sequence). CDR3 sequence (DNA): TGCAGTGCCGCCCGAAGGAGGATAGCAATCCCCAATGAGCAGTTCTTC. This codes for CSAARRRIAIPNEQFF.

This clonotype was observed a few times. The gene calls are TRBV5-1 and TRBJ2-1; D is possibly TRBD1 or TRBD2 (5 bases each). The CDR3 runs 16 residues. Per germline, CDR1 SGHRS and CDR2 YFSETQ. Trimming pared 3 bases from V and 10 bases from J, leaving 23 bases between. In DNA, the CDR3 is TGCGCCAGCAGCTCCACGGTAGGGACCGCCGACCAGGAGCAGTTCTTC. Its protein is CASSSTVGTADQEQFF. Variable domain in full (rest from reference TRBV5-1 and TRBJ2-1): KAGVTQTPRYLIKTRGQQVTLSCSPISGHRSVSWYQQTPGQGLQFLFEYFSETQRNKGNFPGRFSGRQFSNSRSEMNVSTLELGDSALYLCASSSTVGTADQEQFFGPGTRLTVL.

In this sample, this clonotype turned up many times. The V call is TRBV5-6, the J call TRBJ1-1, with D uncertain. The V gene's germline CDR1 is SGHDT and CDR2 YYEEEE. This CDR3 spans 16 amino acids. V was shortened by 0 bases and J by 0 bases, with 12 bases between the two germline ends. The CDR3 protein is CASSLDKGRVNTEAFF. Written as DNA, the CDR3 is TGTGCCAGCAGCTTGGACAAGGGTAGGGTGAACACTGAAGCTTTCTTT. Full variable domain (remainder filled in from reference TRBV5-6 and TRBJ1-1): DAGVTQSPTHLIKTRGQQVTLRCSPKSGHDTVSWYQQALGQGPQFIFQYYEEEERQRGNFPDRFSGHQFPNYSSELNVNALLLGDSALYLCASSLDKGRVNTEAFFGQGTRLTVV.

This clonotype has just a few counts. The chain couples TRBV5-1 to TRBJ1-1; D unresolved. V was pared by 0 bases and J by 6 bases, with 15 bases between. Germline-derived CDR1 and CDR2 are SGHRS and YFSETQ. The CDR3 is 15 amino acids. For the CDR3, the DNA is TGCGCCAGCAGCTTGGGAGGGCCCCCTGGCGCTGAAGCTTTCTTT. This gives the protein CASSLGGPPGAEAFF.

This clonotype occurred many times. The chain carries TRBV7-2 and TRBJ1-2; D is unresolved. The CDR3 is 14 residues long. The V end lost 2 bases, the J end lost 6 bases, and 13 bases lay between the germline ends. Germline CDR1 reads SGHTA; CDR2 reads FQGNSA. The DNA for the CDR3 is TGTGCCAGCAGCTTAAACCGTGGCGGACATGGCTACACCTTC. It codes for CASSLNRGGHGYTF.

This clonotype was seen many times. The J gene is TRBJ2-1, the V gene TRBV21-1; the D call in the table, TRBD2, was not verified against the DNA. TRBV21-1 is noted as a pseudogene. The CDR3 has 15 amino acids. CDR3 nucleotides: TGTGCCAGCAGCAAAGAGGCTAGCGGAAACAATGAGCAGTTCTTC. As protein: CASSKEASGNNEQFF.